Each of the 16 T cell receptor beta chains below was sequenced from the same sample in a study of shared clonotypes between healthy human individuals. The data were produced by immunoSEQ multiplex PCR, yet TCRdb's version contains in-frame clones alone and is incomplete. The table shows approximately 2.1 million clones, with over 90% occurring only once. Sequencing input: naive CD4+ T cells from PBMCs. Subset: CD45RA+ positively selected. Receptors originate from a man aged 18 to 29 in good health. Some clones in this sample may be carry-over from other donors' samples.

This chain links TRBV2 with TRBJ1-5; 8 nucleotides align to TRBD1. V dropped 6 bases and J dropped 7; count of bases not matched to a gene: 5. The CDR3 loop spans 13 amino acids. Germline-derived CDR1 and CDR2 are SNHLY and FYNNEI. This CDR3 reads CASSRGLYQPQHF. The CDR3 nucleotides are TGTGCCAGCAGCAGGGGGCTGTACCAGCCCCAGCATTTT.

Of note for this clone: In the same sample, other DNA sequences code for this CDR3. This sequence joins TRBV5-1 and TRBJ2-1, with 16 bases that match TRBD2. The CDR3 loop spans 17 amino acids. The V gene end was trimmed by 4 bases and the J gene end by 2 bases; junction bases not matched to a gene: 3. Germline V gene data show CDR1 as SGHRS and CDR2 as YFSETQ. CDR3 sequence reads: CASSLGLAGGTYNEQFF. In DNA, the CDR3 is TGCGCCAGCAGCCTGGGACTAGCGGGAGGGACCTACAATGAGCAGTTCTTC.

This clone was detected only once. The chain employs TRBV5-1 and TRBJ1-1, with 7 bases fitting TRBD1. Germline CDR1 SGHRS, CDR2 YFSETQ. The CDR3 totals 16 residues. V shed 0 bases and J 0 bases; nucleotides not matched to a gene: 5. The CDR3 reads CASSLVGQILNTEAFF. As DNA, the CDR3 is TGCGCCAGCAGCTTGGTGGGACAGATTTTGAACACTGAAGCTTTCTTT. The full variable domain, its missing parts supplied by reference TRBV5-1 and TRBJ1-1, is KAGVTQTPRYLIKTRGQQVTLSCSPISGHRSVSWYQQTPGQGLQFLFEYFSETQRNKGNFPGRFSGRQFSNSRSEMNVSTLELGDSALYLCASSLVGQILNTEAFFGQGTRLTVV.

The chain carries TRBV6-5 and TRBJ2-7, with 8 bases identical to TRBD1. Looked up from germline, CDR1 is MNHEY and CDR2 is SVGAGI. V shed 1 base and J 2 bases; nucleotides not matched to a gene: 7. The CDR3 runs to 16 residues. In DNA form, the CDR3 reads TGTGCCAGCAGTTACTTATGGGGACAGGCTACCTACGAGCAGTACTTC. Translation gives CASSYLWGQATYEQYF.

This chain joins TRBV28 and TRBJ2-1; TRBD2 might be the D (5 bases). The CDR3 covers 15 residues. Looked up from germline, CDR1 is MDHEN and CDR2 is SYDVKM. V was pared by 3 bases and J by 7 bases, with 16 bases between. The CDR3 DNA is TGTGCCAGCAGTTTTGCGGCTAGCATGTTGAATGAGCAGTTCTTC. It codes for CASSFAASMLNEQFF. The entire variable domain, with the rest obtained from reference TRBV28 and TRBJ2-1, is as follows: DVKVTQSSRYLVKRTGEKVFLECVQDMDHENMFWYRQDPGLGLRLIYFSYDVKMKEKGDIPEGYSVSREKKERFSLILESASTNQTSMYLCASSFAASMLNEQFFGPGTRLTVL.

The chain employs TRBV6-6 and TRBJ2-7; D is unclear. Trimming left V 5 bases short and J 2 bases short, with 13 bases between. CDR1 and CDR2 from the germline V gene are MNHNY and SVGAGI (reference sequence). The CDR3 sequence is 14 residues long. This CDR3 reads CASSTPPETYEQYF. The CDR3, as DNA: TGTGCCAGCAGTACCCCCCCGGAAACCTACGAGCAGTACTTC.

The chain recombines TRBV5-1 with TRBJ2-3; D may match TRBD1 or TRBD2 (5 bases each). The CDR3 consists of 15 residues. CDR1 and CDR2 (germline): SGHRS, YFSETQ. V lost 3 bases to trimming and J lost 0 bases, with 11 bases between them. The CDR3 DNA is TGCGCCAGCAGCTGGACGGGGCCCAGCACAGATACGCAGTATTTT. It specifies CASSWTGPSTDTQYF.

The genes are TRBV7-6 and TRBJ2-1; 8 bases align to TRBD2. V shed 3 bases and J 4 bases; nucleotides not matched to a gene: 8. The CDR3 loop spans 16 amino acids. Germline loops: CDR1 SGHVS, CDR2 FNYEAQ. CDR3 sequence reads: CASSLTAGAFYNEQFF. In nucleotides, the CDR3 is TGTGCCAGCAGCTTGACAGCGGGAGCTTTTTACAATGAGCAGTTCTTC. The full variable domain, with the rest looked up from reference TRBV7-6 and TRBJ2-1, is GAGVSQSPRYKVTKRGQDVALRCDPISGHVSLYWYRQALGQGPEFLTYFNYEAQQDKSGLPNDRFSAERPEGSISTLTIQRTEQRDSAMYRCASSLTAGAFYNEQFFGPGTRLTVL.

This clone has a handful of counts. CDR3 DNA sequence: TGTGCCTCCCAGACAAGGGGTCCGCGAAAACTGTTTTTT. As protein: CASQTRGPRKLFF. The chain carries TRBV21-1 and TRBJ1-4; TRBD1 is the table's D call and was not checked against the DNA. TRBV21-1 is a pseudogene locus. The CDR3 sequence is 13 residues long.

The rearrangement joins TRBV5-1 to TRBJ1-3, with 10 bases matching TRBD1. CDR3 length: 16 amino acids. V shed 4 bases and J 4 bases; nucleotides not matched to a gene: 8. Germline V lookup: CDR1 SGHRS, CDR2 YFSETQ. The CDR3 DNA follows: TGCGCCAGCAGCCCAGGGACAGGGGTTTCGGGAAACACCATATATTTT. Encoded protein: CASSPGTGVSGNTIYF.

The rearrangement joins TRBV6-5 to TRBJ2-7; TRBD2 aligns across 7 bases. In germline, CDR1 is MNHEY, CDR2 SVGAGI. This CDR3 is 15 amino acids long. The trim removed 2 bases at V and 0 bases at J, leaving 4 bases unmatched. This chain's CDR3 is CASSYPSGDSYEQYF. The CDR3 region has the DNA TGTGCCAGCAGTTACCCCAGCGGGGACTCCTACGAGCAGTACTTC.

V usage is TRBV6-1 and J usage is TRBJ2-7; 12 bases align to TRBD2. Germline CDR1 and CDR2: MNHNS and SASEGT. Trimming cost V 4 bases and J 8 bases; bases outside gene matches: 6. The CDR3 totals 14 residues. The CDR3 coding sequence is TGTGCCAGCAGTGGAGGACTAGCGGGAACTCAGCAGTACTTC. It yields the protein CASSGGLAGTQQYF.

The rearrangement links TRBV7-9 to TRBJ1-1; no clear D gene. CDR1 and CDR2 from the germline V gene are SEHNR and FQNEAQ (reference sequence). Trimming pared 0 bases from V and 0 bases from J, leaving 14 bases between. This CDR3 is 17 amino acids long. The CDR3 sequence: CASSLARATDMNTEAFF. The CDR3 nucleotides are TGTGCCAGCAGCTTAGCGAGGGCGACCGATATGAACACTGAAGCTTTCTTT.

This chain uses TRBV14 with TRBJ2-7, with 12 bases matching TRBD1. Germline assignment: CDR1 SGHDN and CDR2 FVKESK. This CDR3 contains 15 residues. V was pared by 5 bases and J by 4 bases, with 6 bases of the junction left unmatched. CDR3 loop: CASSNRDRGLYEQYF. CDR3 DNA sequence: TGTGCCAGCAGCAACCGGGACAGGGGGCTTTACGAGCAGTACTTC.

The V gene is TRBV28, the J gene TRBJ2-7; D is undetermined. Trimming took 2 bases from V and 3 from J, leaving 8 bases between them. The CDR3 runs 13 residues. Germline V gene data show CDR1 as MDHEN and CDR2 as SYDVKM. CDR3 protein: CASSLLRVYEQYF. The CDR3 DNA follows: TGTGCCAGCAGTTTACTTAGGGTCTACGAGCAGTACTTC.

The genes are TRBV15 and TRBJ2-5, with D possibly called TRBD1 or TRBD2 (5 bases each). Between the trimmed V and J ends, which lost 0 bases and 0 bases, there was a span of 8 bases. The germline gives CDR1 LNHNV, CDR2 YYDKDF (reference sequence). This CDR3 spans 15 amino acids. The CDR3 sequence: CATSREWGNQETQYF. CDR3 nucleotides: TGTGCCACCAGCAGAGAGTGGGGGAACCAAGAGACCCAGTACTTC.